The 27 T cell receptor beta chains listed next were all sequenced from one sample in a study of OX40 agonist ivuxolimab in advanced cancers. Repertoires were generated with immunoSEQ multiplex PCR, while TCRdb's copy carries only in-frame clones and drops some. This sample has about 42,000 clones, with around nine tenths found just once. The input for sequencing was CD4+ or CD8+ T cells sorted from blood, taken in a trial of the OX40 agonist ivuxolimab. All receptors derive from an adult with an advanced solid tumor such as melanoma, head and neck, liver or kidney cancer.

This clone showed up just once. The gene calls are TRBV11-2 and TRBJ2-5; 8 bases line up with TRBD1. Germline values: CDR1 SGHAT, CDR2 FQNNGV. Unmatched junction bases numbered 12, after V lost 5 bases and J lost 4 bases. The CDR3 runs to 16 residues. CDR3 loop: CASSPHTGTGGETQYF. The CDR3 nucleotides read TGTGCCAGCAGCCCACACACTGGGACAGGTGGAGAGACCCAGTACTTC.

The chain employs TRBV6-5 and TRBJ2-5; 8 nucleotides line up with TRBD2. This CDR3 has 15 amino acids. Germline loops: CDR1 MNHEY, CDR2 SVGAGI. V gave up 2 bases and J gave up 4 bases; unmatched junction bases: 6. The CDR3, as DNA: TGTGCCAGCAGTTACCAAGCGGGGGTGGGAGAGACCCAGTACTTC. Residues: CASSYQAGVGETQYF.

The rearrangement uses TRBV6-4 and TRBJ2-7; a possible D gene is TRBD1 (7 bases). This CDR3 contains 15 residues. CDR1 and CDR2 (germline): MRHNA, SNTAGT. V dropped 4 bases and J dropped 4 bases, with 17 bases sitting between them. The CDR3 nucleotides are TGTGCCAGCAGTGTATTCCCGACAGGGACTTACGAGCAGTACTTC. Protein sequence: CASSVFPTGTYEQYF.

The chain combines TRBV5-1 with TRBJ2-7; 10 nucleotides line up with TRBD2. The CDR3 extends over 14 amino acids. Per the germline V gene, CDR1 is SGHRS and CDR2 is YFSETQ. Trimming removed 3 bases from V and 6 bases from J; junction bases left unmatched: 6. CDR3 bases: TGCGCCAGCAGCTCTAGCGGGAGATCGAGCGAGCAGTACTTC. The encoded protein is CASSSSGRSSEQYF.

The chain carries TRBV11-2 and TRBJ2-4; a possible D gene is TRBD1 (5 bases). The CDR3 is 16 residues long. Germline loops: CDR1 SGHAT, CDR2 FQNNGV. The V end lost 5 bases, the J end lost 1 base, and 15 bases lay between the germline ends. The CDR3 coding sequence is TGTGCCAGCAGCCCCGGTAGGGGTCGGGCCAAAAACATTCAGTACTTC. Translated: CASSPGRGRAKNIQYF.

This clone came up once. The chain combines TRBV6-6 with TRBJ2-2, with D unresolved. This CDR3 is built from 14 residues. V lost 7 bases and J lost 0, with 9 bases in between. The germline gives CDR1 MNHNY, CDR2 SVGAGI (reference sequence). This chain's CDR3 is CASNPNTNTGELFF. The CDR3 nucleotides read TGTGCCAGCAACCCCAACACGAACACCGGGGAGCTGTTTTTT.

CDR3 amino acids: CASSDPGQLDQPQHF. As DNA, the CDR3 is TGTGCCAGCAGTGACCCCGGACAGTTAGATCAGCCCCAGCATTTT. The V gene is TRBV6-6, the J gene TRBJ1-5, with D perhaps matching TRBD1 (6 bases). Germline V gene lookup returns CDR1 MNHNY and CDR2 SVGAGI (reference sequence). The V end lost 5 bases, the J end lost 5 bases, and 16 bases lay between the germline ends. The CDR3 runs 15 residues.

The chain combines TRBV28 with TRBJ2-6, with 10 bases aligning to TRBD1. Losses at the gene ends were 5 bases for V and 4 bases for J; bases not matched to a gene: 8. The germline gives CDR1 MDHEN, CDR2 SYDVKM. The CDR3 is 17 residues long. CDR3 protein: CASSPGTGALGANVLTF. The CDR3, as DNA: TGTGCCAGCAGTCCTGGGACAGGGGCGCTGGGGGCCAACGTCCTGACTTTC.

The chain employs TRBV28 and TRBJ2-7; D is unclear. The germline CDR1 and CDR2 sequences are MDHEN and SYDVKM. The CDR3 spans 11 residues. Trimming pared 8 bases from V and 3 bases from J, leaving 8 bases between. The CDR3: CASHGRYEQYF. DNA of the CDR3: TGTGCCAGCCATGGGCGCTACGAGCAGTACTTC.

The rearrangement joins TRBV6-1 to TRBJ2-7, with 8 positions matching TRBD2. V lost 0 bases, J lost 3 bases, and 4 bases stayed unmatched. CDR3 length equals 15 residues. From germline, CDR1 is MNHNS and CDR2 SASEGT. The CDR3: CASSEAPGGGYEQYF. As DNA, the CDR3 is TGTGCCAGCAGTGAAGCGCCCGGGGGGGGCTACGAGCAGTACTTC.

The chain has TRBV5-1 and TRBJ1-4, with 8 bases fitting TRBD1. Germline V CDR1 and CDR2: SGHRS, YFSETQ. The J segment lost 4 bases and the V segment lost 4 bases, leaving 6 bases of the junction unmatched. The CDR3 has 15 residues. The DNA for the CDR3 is TGCGCCAGCAGCCCCCTGGACAGGGATAATGAAAAACTGTTTTTT. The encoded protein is CASSPLDRDNEKLFF.

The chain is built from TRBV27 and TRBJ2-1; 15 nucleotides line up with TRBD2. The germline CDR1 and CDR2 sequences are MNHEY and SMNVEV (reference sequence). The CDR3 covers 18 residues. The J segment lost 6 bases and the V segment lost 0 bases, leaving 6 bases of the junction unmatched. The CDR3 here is CASSLSSRTSGRGNEQFF. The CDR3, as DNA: TGTGCCAGCAGTTTATCCTCTAGGACTAGCGGGAGGGGCAATGAGCAGTTCTTC.

The CDR3 loop reads CSAEGTSGSSYWGLAKNIQYF. Here the CDR3 DNA reads TGCAGCGCTGAGGGGACTAGCGGGAGTTCGTACTGGGGATTAGCCAAAAACATTCAGTACTTC. This sequence joins TRBV29-1 and TRBJ2-4; TRBD2 matches 14 bases. This CDR3 has 21 residues. Germline lookup yields CDR1 SQVTM and CDR2 ANQGSEA. J gave up 0 bases and V 7 bases, and 20 bases lay outside the gene matches.

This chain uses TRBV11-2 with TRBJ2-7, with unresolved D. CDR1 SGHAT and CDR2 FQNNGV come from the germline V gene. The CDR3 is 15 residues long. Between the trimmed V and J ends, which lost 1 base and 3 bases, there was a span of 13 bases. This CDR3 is CASSLVLATVYEQYF. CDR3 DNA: TGTGCCAGCAGCTTAGTACTTGCTACTGTCTACGAGCAGTACTTC.

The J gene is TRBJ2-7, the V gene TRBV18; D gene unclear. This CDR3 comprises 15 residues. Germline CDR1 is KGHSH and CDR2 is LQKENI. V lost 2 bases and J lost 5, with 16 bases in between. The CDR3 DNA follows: TGTGCCAGCTCACCAAGAGGAACGATCGGCGACGAGCAGTACTTC. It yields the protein CASSPRGTIGDEQYF.

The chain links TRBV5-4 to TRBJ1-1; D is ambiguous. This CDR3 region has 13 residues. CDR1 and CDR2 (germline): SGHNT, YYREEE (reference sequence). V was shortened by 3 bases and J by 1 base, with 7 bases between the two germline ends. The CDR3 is CASSSRENTEAFF. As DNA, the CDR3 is TGTGCCAGCAGCTCTCGAGAGAACACTGAAGCTTTCTTT. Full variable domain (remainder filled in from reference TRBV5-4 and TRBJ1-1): ETGVTQSPTHLIKTRGQQVTLRCSSQSGHNTVSWYQQALGQGPQFIFQYYREEENGRGNFPPRFSGLQFPNYSSELNVNALELDDSALYLCASSSRENTEAFFGQGTRLTVV.

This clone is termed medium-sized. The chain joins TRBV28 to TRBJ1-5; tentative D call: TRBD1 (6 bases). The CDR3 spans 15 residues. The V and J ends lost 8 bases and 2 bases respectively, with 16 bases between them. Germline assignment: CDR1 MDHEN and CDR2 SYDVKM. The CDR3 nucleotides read TGTGCCAGCGGGGGCGGGGTAGGGCGCAATCAGCCCCAGCATTTT. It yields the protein CASGGGVGRNQPQHF.

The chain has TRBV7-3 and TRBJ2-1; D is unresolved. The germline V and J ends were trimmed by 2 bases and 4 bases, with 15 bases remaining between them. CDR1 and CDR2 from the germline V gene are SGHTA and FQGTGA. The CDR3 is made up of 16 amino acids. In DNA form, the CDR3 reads TGTGCCAGCAGCTTACCCCCAGCGTCCGCATACAATGAGCAGTTCTTC. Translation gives CASSLPPASAYNEQFF.

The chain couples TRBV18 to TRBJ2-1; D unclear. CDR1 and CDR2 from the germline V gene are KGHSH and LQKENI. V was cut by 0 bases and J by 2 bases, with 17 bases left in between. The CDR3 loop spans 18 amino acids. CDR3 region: CASSPPPEWRKTYNEQFF. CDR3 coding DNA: TGTGCCAGCTCACCACCTCCCGAATGGCGGAAGACCTACAATGAGCAGTTCTTC. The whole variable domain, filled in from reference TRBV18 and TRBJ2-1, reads NAGVMQNPRHLVRRRGQEARLRCSPMKGHSHVYWYRQLPEEGLKFMVYLQKENIIDESGMPKERFSAEFPKEGPSILRIQQVVRGDSAAYFCASSPPPEWRKTYNEQFFGPGTRLTVL.

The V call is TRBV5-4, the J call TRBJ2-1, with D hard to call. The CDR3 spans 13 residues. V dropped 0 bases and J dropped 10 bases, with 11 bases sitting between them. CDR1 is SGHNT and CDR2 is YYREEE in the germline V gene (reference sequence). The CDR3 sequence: CASSLVSAVEQFF. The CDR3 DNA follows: TGTGCCAGCAGCTTGGTGTCGGCAGTCGAGCAGTTCTTC.

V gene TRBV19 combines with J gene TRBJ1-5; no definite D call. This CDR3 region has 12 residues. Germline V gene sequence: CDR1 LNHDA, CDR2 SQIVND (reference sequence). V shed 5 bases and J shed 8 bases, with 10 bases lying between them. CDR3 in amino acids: CASSGRDKPQHF. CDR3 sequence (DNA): TGTGCCAGTAGTGGTCGGGATAAGCCCCAGCATTTT. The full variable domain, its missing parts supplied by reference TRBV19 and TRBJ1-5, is DGGITQSPKYLFRKEGQNVTLSCEQNLNHDAMYWYRQDPGQGLRLIYYSQIVNDFQKGDIAEGYSVSREKKESFPLTVTSAQKNPTAFYLCASSGRDKPQHFGDGTRLSIL.

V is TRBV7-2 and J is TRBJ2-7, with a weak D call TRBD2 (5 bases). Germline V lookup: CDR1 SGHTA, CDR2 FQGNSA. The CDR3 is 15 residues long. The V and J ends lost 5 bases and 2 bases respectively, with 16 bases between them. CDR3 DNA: TGTGCCAGCAGCCCTCGCAGTAGCGTGGCCTACGAGCAGTACTTC. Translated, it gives CASSPRSSVAYEQYF.

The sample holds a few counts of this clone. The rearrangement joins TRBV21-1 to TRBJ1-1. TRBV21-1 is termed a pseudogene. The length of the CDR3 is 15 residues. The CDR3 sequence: CASSFRKGPQGLAFF. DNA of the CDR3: TGTGCCAGCAGCTTTCGTAAAGGACCTCAGGGACTAGCTTTCTTT.

CDR3 in amino acids: CASSEDRGRASQFF. CDR3 bases: TGTGCCAGCAGTGAAGACAGAGGGAGGGCCTCTCAGTTCTTC. J is TRBJ2-1 and V is TRBV6-1, with TRBD2 matching 7 bases. This CDR3 has 14 amino acids. The trim removed 1 base at V and 13 bases at J, leaving 10 bases unmatched. Germline V gene lookup returns CDR1 MNHNS and CDR2 SASEGT.

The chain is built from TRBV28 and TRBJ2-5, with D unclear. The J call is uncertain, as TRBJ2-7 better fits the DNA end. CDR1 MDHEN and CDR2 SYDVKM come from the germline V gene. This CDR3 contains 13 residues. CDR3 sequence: CASSLRLVYEQYF. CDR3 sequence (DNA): TGTGCCAGCAGTTTAAGGCTAGTGTACGAGCAGTACTTC.

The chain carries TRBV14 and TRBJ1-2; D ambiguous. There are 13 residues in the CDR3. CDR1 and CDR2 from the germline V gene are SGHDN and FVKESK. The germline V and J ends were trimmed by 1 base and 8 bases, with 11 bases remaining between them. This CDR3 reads CASSQGRGFGYTF. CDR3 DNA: TGTGCCAGCAGCCAAGGCCGAGGGTTCGGCTACACCTTC. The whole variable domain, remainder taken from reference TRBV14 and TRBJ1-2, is EAGVTQFPSHSVIEKGQTVTLRCDPISGHDNLYWYRRVMGKEIKFLLHFVKESKQDESGMPNNRFLAERTGGTYSTLKVQPAELEDSGVYFCASSQGRGFGYTFGSGTRLTVV.

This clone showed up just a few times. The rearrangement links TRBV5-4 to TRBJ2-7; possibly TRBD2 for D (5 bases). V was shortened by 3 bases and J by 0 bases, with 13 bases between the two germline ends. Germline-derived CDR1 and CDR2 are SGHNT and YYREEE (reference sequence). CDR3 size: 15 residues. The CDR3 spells CASSSGSGISYEQYF. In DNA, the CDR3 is TGTGCCAGCAGCTCCGGCAGCGGAATCTCCTACGAGCAGTACTTC.